Following are 4 T cell receptor beta chains from one sample sequenced in a study of shared T cell receptors in the human thymus. Some clones are missing from TCRdb's copy, which holds only in-frame ones; the method was immunoSEQ multiplex PCR. The sample has about 660,000 clones; around 87% are singletons. This sample was shared with a second study, whose subject was human thymus T cells.

The specimen was thymocytes. These receptors originate from a boy under two years old with a congenital heart defect.

The chain recombines TRBV27 with TRBJ2-1; TRBD1 matches at 8 bases. Germline trimming cut 1 base from V and 7 bases from J; bases unmatched to any gene: 6. This CDR3 spans 15 amino acids. Germline V gene sequence: CDR1 MNHEY, CDR2 SMNVEV (reference sequence). The CDR3 DNA follows: TGTGCCAGCAGTTTATTACAGGGGGTGGGAAATGAGCAGTTCTTC. This sequence encodes CASSLLQGVGNEQFF.

The rearrangement uses TRBV6-5 and TRBJ2-5; D is unresolved. V gave up 9 bases and J gave up 2 bases, with 13 bases separating them. Germline CDR1 is MNHEY and CDR2 is SVGAGI. CDR3 size: 13 residues. The CDR3 region has the DNA TGTGCCAGTACTCCCGGGTCGCAAGAGACCCAGTACTTC. It is translated as CASTPGSQETQYF.

The genes are TRBV7-4 and TRBJ1-6; 9 bases map to TRBD1. J was trimmed by 7 bases and V by 6 bases; bases with no gene match: 4. CDR1 SGHVT and CDR2 SQSDAQ come from the germline V gene. The CDR3 has 14 residues. The DNA for the CDR3 is TGTGCCAGCAGTGGGACAGGGTTAAATTCACCCCTCCACTTT. Translation: CASSGTGLNSPLHF.

V and J are TRBV30 and TRBJ2-1; 10 bases agree with TRBD2. The germline V gene has CDR1 GTSNPN and CDR2 SVGIG (reference sequence). CDR3 size: 15 residues. V lost 4 bases, J lost 10 bases, and 13 bases stayed unmatched. Here the CDR3 DNA reads TGTGCCTGGATTAGCGGGGGGCCCGTTTCATGGGAGCAGTTCTTC. Translation gives CAWISGGPVSWEQFF. The full variable domain, rest sourced from reference TRBV30 and TRBJ2-1, is SQTIHQWPATLVQPVGSPLSLECTVEGTSNPNLYWYRQAAGRGLQLLFYSVGIGQISSEVPQNLSASRPQDRQFILSSKKLLLSDSGFYLCAWISGGPVSWEQFFGPGTRLTVL.